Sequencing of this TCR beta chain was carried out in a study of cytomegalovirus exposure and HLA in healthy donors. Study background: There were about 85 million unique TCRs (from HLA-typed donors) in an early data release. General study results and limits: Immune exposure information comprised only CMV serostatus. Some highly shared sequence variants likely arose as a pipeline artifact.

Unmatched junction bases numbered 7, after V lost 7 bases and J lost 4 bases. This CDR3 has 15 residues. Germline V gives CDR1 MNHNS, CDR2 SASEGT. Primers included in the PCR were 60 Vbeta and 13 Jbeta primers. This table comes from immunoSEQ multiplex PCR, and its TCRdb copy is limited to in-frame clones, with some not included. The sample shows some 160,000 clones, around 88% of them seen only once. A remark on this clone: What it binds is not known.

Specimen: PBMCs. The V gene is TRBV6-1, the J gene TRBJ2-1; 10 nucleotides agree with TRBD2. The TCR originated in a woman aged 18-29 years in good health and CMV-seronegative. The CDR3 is CASNLGLATYNEQFF. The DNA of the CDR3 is TGTGCCAGCAACTTGGGACTAGCGACTTACAATGAGCAGTTCTTC.